This is a list of T cell receptor beta chains from one sample in a study of lymphopenia after photon versus proton radiotherapy. Here immunoSEQ multiplex PCR was the method, and the copy in TCRdb shows in-frame clones only, minus some. This sample carries 70,000 or so clones, roughly 93% of them seen once, and the ten largest clones take about 3%. This specimen was peripheral blood, taken from a patient treated with photon-based radiotherapy. These receptors originate from a woman between 65 and 79 years old with pancreatic cancer. Each CDR3 is given with its conserved first and last residue. The D gene is left open where the match is weak. Some rows mark clone size as missing; the rest say once, few, many or name a class of expanded clone.

len: 13; v_gene: TRBV2; abundance: .; j_gene: TRBJ2-7; d_gene: .; CDR3aa: CASGAARSYEQYF; CDR3nt: TGTGCCAGCGGAGCCGCCCGCTCCTACGAGCAGTACTTC
len: 16; v_gene: TRBV19; abundance: once; j_gene: TRBJ2-2; d_gene: .; CDR3aa: CASRSPGTSNTGELFF; CDR3nt: TGTGCCAGTAGGTCCCCCGGGACAAGCAACACCGGGGAGCTGTTTTTT
len: 15; v_gene: TRBV4-2; abundance: .; j_gene: TRBJ1-4; d_gene: TRBD1; CDR3aa: CASSQRTGFNEKLFF; CDR3nt: TGTGCCAGCAGCCAACGGACAGGCTTTAATGAAAAACTGTTTTTT
len: 15; v_gene: TRBV7-2; abundance: .; j_gene: TRBJ1-2; d_gene: .; CDR3aa: CASSLDSAEGYGYTF; CDR3nt: TGTGCCAGCAGCTTAGATTCTGCGGAGGGATATGGCTACACCTTC
len: 13; v_gene: TRBV10-3; abundance: .; j_gene: TRBJ2-1; d_gene: .; CDR3aa: CAISVTRENEQFF; CDR3nt: TGTGCCATCAGTGTGACTAGAGAAAATGAGCAGTTCTTC
len: 16; v_gene: TRBV9; abundance: .; j_gene: TRBJ2-1; d_gene: .; CDR3aa: CASSVVGPQWDNEQFF; CDR3nt: TGTGCCAGCAGCGTAGTAGGTCCACAGTGGGACAATGAGCAGTTCTTC
len: 17; v_gene: TRBV5-1; abundance: .; j_gene: TRBJ2-1; d_gene: TRBD2; CDR3aa: CASSLGLTSGIAGEQFF; CDR3nt: TGCGCCAGCAGCTTGGGCCTGACTAGCGGGATCGCGGGAGAGCAGTTCTTC
len: 16; v_gene: TRBV28; abundance: .; j_gene: TRBJ1-2; d_gene: .; CDR3aa: CASSSPIPYRANGYTF; CDR3nt: TGTGCCAGCAGTTCACCAATTCCCTACCGGGCTAATGGCTACACCTTC
len: 15; v_gene: TRBV11-2; abundance: .; j_gene: TRBJ2-3; d_gene: TRBD2; CDR3aa: CASSLTLAGPDTQYF; CDR3nt: TGTGCCAGCAGCTTAACTCTAGCGGGGCCAGATACGCAGTATTTT
len: 13; v_gene: TRBV15; abundance: .; j_gene: TRBJ2-7; d_gene: .; CDR3aa: CATSRDQGYEQYF; CDR3nt: TGTGCCACCAGCAGAGATCAGGGCTACGAGCAGTACTTC
len: 14; v_gene: TRBV2; abundance: .; j_gene: TRBJ2-5; d_gene: TRBD2; CDR3aa: CASGETSGMTTQYF; CDR3nt: TGTGCCAGCGGGGAGACTAGCGGGATGACGACCCAGTACTTC
len: 15; v_gene: TRBV4-1; abundance: .; j_gene: TRBJ1-1; d_gene: .; CDR3aa: CASSQDFGQGAEAFF; CDR3nt: TGCGCCAGCAGCCAAGATTTCGGGCAAGGGGCTGAAGCTTTCTTT
len: 13; v_gene: TRBV21-1; abundance: .; j_gene: TRBJ1-2; d_gene: .; CDR3aa: CASSTGTCYGYTF; CDR3nt: TGTGCCAGCAGCACCGGCACCTGCTATGGCTACACCTTC
len: 13; v_gene: TRBV18; abundance: .; j_gene: TRBJ1-2; d_gene: .; CDR3aa: CASSSDKFYGYTF; CDR3nt: TGTGCCAGCTCATCGGACAAGTTCTATGGCTACACCTTC
len: 18; v_gene: TRBV11-3; abundance: .; j_gene: TRBJ2-1; d_gene: .; CDR3aa: CASSLDRRGVRLPTEQFF; CDR3nt: TGTGCCAGCAGCTTAGATCGTAGGGGAGTTAGGCTCCCCACTGAGCAGTTCTTC
len: 13; v_gene: TRBV19; abundance: .; j_gene: TRBJ2-7; d_gene: TRBD1; CDR3aa: CASSRDRGDEQYF; CDR3nt: TGTGCCAGTAGTCGAGACAGGGGGGACGAGCAGTACTTC
len: 17; v_gene: TRBV7-2; abundance: once; j_gene: TRBJ1-3; d_gene: TRBD1; CDR3aa: CASSGTGGPSSGNTIYF; CDR3nt: TGTGCCAGCAGCGGGACAGGGGGCCCATCCTCTGGAAACACCATATATTTT
len: 16; v_gene: TRBV18; abundance: .; j_gene: TRBJ1-5; d_gene: TRBD1; CDR3aa: CASSPIDRGSNQPQHF; CDR3nt: TGTGCCAGCTCACCAATCGACAGGGGAAGCAATCAGCCCCAGCATTTT
len: 13; v_gene: TRBV5-4; abundance: once; j_gene: TRBJ1-1; d_gene: .; CDR3aa: CASSPPRGTEAFF; CDR3nt: TGTGCCAGCAGCCCCCCTAGGGGGACTGAAGCTTTCTTT
len: 14; v_gene: TRBV4-3; abundance: .; j_gene: TRBJ2-3; d_gene: .; CDR3aa: CASSQDVRTDTQYF; CDR3nt: TGCGCCAGCAGCCAAGACGTCCGCACAGATACGCAGTATTTT
len: 15; v_gene: TRBV28; abundance: .; j_gene: TRBJ2-3; d_gene: .; CDR3aa: CASSSPGAGADTQYF; CDR3nt: TGTGCCAGCAGTTCCCCGGGGGCGGGGGCAGATACGCAGTATTTT
len: 14; v_gene: TRBV28; abundance: .; j_gene: TRBJ2-7; d_gene: TRBD1; CDR3aa: CASSSGDRAYEQYF; CDR3nt: TGTGCCAGCAGTTCCGGTGACAGGGCCTACGAGCAGTACTTC
len: 14; v_gene: TRBV9; abundance: .; j_gene: TRBJ1-2; d_gene: .; CDR3aa: CASSVGQAGDGYTF; CDR3nt: TGTGCCAGCAGCGTAGGTCAGGCCGGGGATGGCTACACCTTC
len: 13; v_gene: TRBV7-6; abundance: .; j_gene: TRBJ1-4; d_gene: .; CDR3aa: CASSGGGNEKLFF; CDR3nt: TGTGCCAGCAGCGGGGGGGGGAATGAAAAACTGTTTTTT
len: 15; v_gene: TRBV5-4; abundance: .; j_gene: TRBJ2-2; d_gene: .; CDR3aa: CASSPTADATGELFF; CDR3nt: TGTGCCAGCAGCCCGACAGCGGACGCGACCGGGGAGCTGTTTTTT
len: 15; v_gene: TRBV18; abundance: .; j_gene: TRBJ2-1; d_gene: .; CDR3aa: CASSPLGSSYNEQFF; CDR3nt: TGTGCCAGCTCACCCCTCGGGAGCTCCTACAATGAGCAGTTCTTC
len: 12; v_gene: TRBV28; abundance: .; j_gene: TRBJ1-2; d_gene: .; CDR3aa: CASSLSGVGYTF; CDR3nt: TGTGCCAGCAGTTTATCCGGGGTTGGCTACACCTTC
len: 14; v_gene: TRBV12-5; abundance: .; j_gene: TRBJ1-2; d_gene: .; CDR3aa: CASGLVPGTYGYTF; CDR3nt: TGTGCTAGTGGTTTGGTACCGGGGACCTATGGCTACACCTTC
len: 18; v_gene: TRBV5-1; abundance: .; j_gene: TRBJ2-7; d_gene: TRBD2; CDR3aa: CASVPGRVAGGFSYEQYF; CDR3nt: TGCGCCAGCGTTCCCGGACGGGTGGCGGGAGGTTTTTCCTACGAGCAGTACTTC
len: 13; v_gene: TRBV29-1; abundance: .; j_gene: TRBJ2-1; d_gene: .; CDR3aa: CGVGGQTYNEQFF; CDR3nt: TGCGGCGTGGGGGGGCAGACATACAATGAGCAGTTCTTC
len: 16; v_gene: TRBV5-8; abundance: .; j_gene: TRBJ2-7; d_gene: TRBD2; CDR3aa: CASSPGLAGATYEQYF; CDR3nt: TGTGCCAGCAGTCCGGGACTAGCGGGAGCCACCTACGAGCAGTACTTC
len: 14; v_gene: TRBV7-2; abundance: .; j_gene: TRBJ1-5; d_gene: TRBD1; CDR3aa: CASSSGTVNQPQHF; CDR3nt: TGTGCCAGCAGCTCCGGGACAGTTAATCAGCCCCAGCATTTT
len: 14; v_gene: TRBV11-1; abundance: .; j_gene: TRBJ2-7; d_gene: TRBD2; CDR3aa: CASSLTTSDYEQYF; CDR3nt: TGTGCCAGCAGCTTAACCACTAGCGACTACGAGCAGTACTTC
len: 14; v_gene: TRBV4-2; abundance: .; j_gene: TRBJ2-5; d_gene: .; CDR3aa: CASSQMGVQETQYF; CDR3nt: TGTGCCAGCAGCCAAATGGGAGTCCAAGAGACCCAGTACTTC
len: 14; v_gene: TRBV29-1; abundance: .; j_gene: TRBJ2-1; d_gene: .; CDR3aa: CSVVIGSSYNEQFF; CDR3nt: TGCAGCGTTGTGATCGGTTCCTCCTACAATGAGCAGTTCTTC
len: 17; v_gene: TRBV7-2; abundance: .; j_gene: TRBJ2-5; d_gene: TRBD2; CDR3aa: CASSLVGSGSGQETQYF; CDR3nt: TGTGCCAGCAGCTTAGTAGGGAGCGGGAGTGGCCAAGAGACCCAGTACTTC
len: 14; v_gene: TRBV30; abundance: .; j_gene: TRBJ2-7; d_gene: .; CDR3aa: CAWSVRGVSYEQYF; CDR3nt: TGTGCCTGGAGTGTACGAGGGGTCTCCTACGAGCAGTACTTC
len: 15; v_gene: TRBV7-7; abundance: .; j_gene: TRBJ2-6; d_gene: .; CDR3aa: CASGSGLSGANVLTF; CDR3nt: TGTGCTAGCGGCAGCGGACTTTCTGGGGCCAACGTCCTGACTTTC
len: 16; v_gene: TRBV28; abundance: .; j_gene: TRBJ1-4; d_gene: .; CDR3aa: CASSLLLGGTNEKLFF; CDR3nt: TGTGCCAGCAGTTTATTGTTGGGCGGCACTAATGAAAAACTGTTTTTT
len: 14; v_gene: TRBV18; abundance: .; j_gene: TRBJ2-2; d_gene: TRBD2; CDR3aa: CASSPLREAGELFF; CDR3nt: TGTGCCAGCTCACCACTTCGGGAGGCCGGGGAGCTGTTTTTT
len: 14; v_gene: TRBV5-1; abundance: .; j_gene: TRBJ2-2; d_gene: .; CDR3aa: CASSPAGEAGELFF; CDR3nt: TGCGCCAGCAGCCCGGCAGGGGAGGCCGGGGAGCTGTTTTTT
len: 15; v_gene: TRBV5-6; abundance: .; j_gene: TRBJ1-2; d_gene: TRBD1; CDR3aa: CASSLDRGEGYGYTF; CDR3nt: TGTGCCAGCAGCTTGGACAGGGGAGAGGGTTATGGCTACACCTTC
len: 12; v_gene: TRBV7-9; abundance: .; j_gene: TRBJ1-1; d_gene: .; CDR3aa: CASSLQEREAFF; CDR3nt: TGTGCCAGCAGCTTACAGGAGAGAGAAGCTTTCTTT
len: 21; v_gene: TRBV15; abundance: .; j_gene: TRBJ2-7; d_gene: TRBD2; CDR3aa: CATSSELTRRTSGRGAYEQYF; CDR3nt: TGTGCCACCAGCAGTGAGCTAACGCGCCGGACTAGCGGGAGAGGGGCCTACGAGCAGTACTTC
len: 15; v_gene: TRBV7-2; abundance: .; j_gene: TRBJ1-1; d_gene: TRBD1; CDR3aa: CASSPTTGMNTEAFF; CDR3nt: TGTGCCAGCAGCCCGACGACAGGGATGAACACTGAAGCTTTCTTT
len: 15; v_gene: TRBV9; abundance: once; j_gene: TRBJ1-5; d_gene: TRBD1; CDR3aa: CASSFGQGANQPQHF; CDR3nt: TGTGCCAGCAGCTTTGGACAGGGGGCTAATCAGCCCCAGCATTTT
len: 15; v_gene: TRBV4-3; abundance: .; j_gene: TRBJ2-7; d_gene: .; CDR3aa: CASSLRVSGSTEQYF; CDR3nt: TGCGCCAGCAGCCTCCGCGTTAGCGGCTCCACCGAGCAGTACTTC
len: 17; v_gene: TRBV21-1; abundance: .; j_gene: TRBJ2-3; d_gene: .; CDR3aa: CASSKTGLAGVGDTQYF; CDR3nt: TGTGCCAGCAGCAAAACCGGACTAGCGGGAGTCGGCGATACGCAGTATTTT
len: 16; v_gene: TRBV5-1; abundance: .; j_gene: TRBJ1-6; d_gene: .; CDR3aa: CASSLRPGLRNSPLHF; CDR3nt: TGCGCCAGCAGCTTGCGCCCGGGGCTAAGGAATTCACCCCTCCACTTT
len: 17; v_gene: TRBV27; abundance: .; j_gene: TRBJ2-1; d_gene: TRBD1; CDR3aa: CASSAPAWDRVNNEQFF; CDR3nt: TGTGCCAGCAGTGCCCCGGCTTGGGACAGGGTGAACAATGAGCAGTTCTTC
len: 14; v_gene: TRBV11-2; abundance: .; j_gene: TRBJ2-7; d_gene: TRBD1; CDR3aa: CASSLAGQSYEQYF; CDR3nt: TGTGCCAGCAGCTTAGCGGGACAGAGCTACGAGCAGTACTTC
len: 12; v_gene: TRBV7-6; abundance: .; j_gene: TRBJ2-2; d_gene: .; CDR3aa: CASSYSEHQLFF; CDR3nt: TGTGCCAGCAGCTACAGCGAACATCAGCTGTTTTTT
len: 13; v_gene: TRBV19; abundance: .; j_gene: TRBJ2-1; d_gene: .; CDR3aa: CASSRDSRNEQFF; CDR3nt: TGTGCCAGTAGTCGAGACTCTCGCAATGAGCAGTTCTTC
len: 15; v_gene: TRBV7-9; abundance: .; j_gene: TRBJ2-1; d_gene: TRBD2; CDR3aa: CASSPQREALNEQFF; CDR3nt: TGTGCCAGCAGCCCCCAACGGGAGGCCCTCAATGAGCAGTTCTTC
len: 16; v_gene: TRBV10-2; abundance: .; j_gene: TRBJ2-7; d_gene: TRBD2; CDR3aa: CASSALAGDSSYEQYF; CDR3nt: TGCGCCAGCAGCGCACTAGCGGGAGATTCCTCCTACGAGCAGTACTTC
len: 15; v_gene: TRBV7-8; abundance: .; j_gene: TRBJ2-3; d_gene: TRBD2; CDR3aa: CASSPGLAGVDTQYF; CDR3nt: TGTGCCAGCAGCCCGGGACTAGCGGGAGTGGATACGCAGTATTTT
len: 13; v_gene: TRBV9; abundance: .; j_gene: TRBJ1-2; d_gene: .; CDR3aa: CASSGNSRGGYTF; CDR3nt: TGTGCCAGCAGCGGGAACTCTAGGGGTGGCTACACCTTC
len: 13; v_gene: TRBV9; abundance: once; j_gene: TRBJ2-7; d_gene: TRBD1; CDR3aa: CASSHGTGGGQYF; CDR3nt: TGTGCCAGCAGCCATGGGACAGGGGGAGGGCAGTACTTC